This T cell receptor (beta chain) was profiled in a study of radiation and T cells in renal cell carcinoma. At the level of the study: Nephrectomy followed 15 Gy stereotactic body radiation by 4 weeks.

For this clone: The antigen remains unidentified.

This CDR3 spans 12 amino acids. From germline, CDR1 is SGDLS and CDR2 YYNGEE. The V end was cut by 7 bases, the J end by 2 bases, with 10 bases between. Study outcomes and limitations: From baseline, blood top tumor clonotypes peaked at 2 weeks post-radiation.

Time point denoted: baseline pretreatment blood. Treatment given: 15 Gy SBRT to primary tumor, nephrectomy 4 weeks later. Measured with immunoSEQ multiplex PCR; TCRdb has only the in-frame clones, and not every one. The sample records more than 75,000 clones, 65% to 85% being singletons. The sequencing here drew on blood, taken from a patient whose treatment included radiotherapy and nephrectomy. The chain uses TRBV9 and TRBJ2-7, with D perhaps matching TRBD2 (5 bases). The sequence derives from a man aged 60 to 75 with renal cell carcinoma. CDR3 nucleotides: TGTGCCAGCGGCCGGGAAACCTACGAGCAGTACTTC. Its protein product is CASGRETYEQYF.